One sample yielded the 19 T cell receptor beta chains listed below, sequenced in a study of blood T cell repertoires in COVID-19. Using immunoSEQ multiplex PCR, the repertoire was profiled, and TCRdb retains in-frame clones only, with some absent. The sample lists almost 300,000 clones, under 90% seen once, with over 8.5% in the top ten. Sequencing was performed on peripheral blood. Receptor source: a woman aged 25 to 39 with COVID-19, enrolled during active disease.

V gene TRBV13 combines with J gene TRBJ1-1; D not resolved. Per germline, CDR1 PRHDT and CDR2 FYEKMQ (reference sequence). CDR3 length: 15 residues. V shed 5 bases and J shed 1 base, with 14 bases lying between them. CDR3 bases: TGTGCCAGCAGCGTATACATGAGACAGAACACTGAAGCTTTCTTT. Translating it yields CASSVYMRQNTEAFF. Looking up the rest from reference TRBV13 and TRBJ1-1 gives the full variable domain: AAGVIQSPRHLIKEKRETATLKCYPIPRHDTVYWYQQGPGQDPQFLISFYEKMQSDKGSIPDRFSAQQFSDYHSELNMSSLELGDSALYFCASSVYMRQNTEAFFGQGTRLTVV.

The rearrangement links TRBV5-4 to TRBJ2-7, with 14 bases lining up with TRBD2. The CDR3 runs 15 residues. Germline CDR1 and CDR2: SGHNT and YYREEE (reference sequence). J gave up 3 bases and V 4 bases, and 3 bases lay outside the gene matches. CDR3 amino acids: CASSEGLAGDYEQYF. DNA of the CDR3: TGTGCCAGCAGCGAGGGACTAGCGGGGGACTACGAGCAGTACTTC.

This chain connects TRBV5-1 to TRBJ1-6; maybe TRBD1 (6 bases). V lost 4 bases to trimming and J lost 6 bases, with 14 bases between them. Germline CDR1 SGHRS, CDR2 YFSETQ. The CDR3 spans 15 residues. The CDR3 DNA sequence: TGCGCCAGCAGCCTGACCGGGACAACTAATTCACCCCTCCACTTT. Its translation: CASSLTGTTNSPLHF.

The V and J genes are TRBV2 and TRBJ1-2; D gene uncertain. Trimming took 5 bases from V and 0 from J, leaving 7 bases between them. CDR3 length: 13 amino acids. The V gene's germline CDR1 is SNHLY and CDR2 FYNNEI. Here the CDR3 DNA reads TGTGCCAGCAGTCAGAGGGCTAACTATGGCTACACCTTC. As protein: CASSQRANYGYTF.

DNA of the CDR3: TGTGCCAGCAGCGCCCGGGACAGGGAAAGAGAAGAGCAGTACTTC. Amino acid sequence: CASSARDREREEQYF. The chain is built from TRBV9 and TRBJ2-7; 9 positions match TRBD1. The V segment lost 3 bases and the J segment 7 bases; nucleotides outside the gene matches: 11. The germline V gene encodes CDR1 SGDLS and CDR2 YYNGEE. The CDR3 sequence is 15 residues long.

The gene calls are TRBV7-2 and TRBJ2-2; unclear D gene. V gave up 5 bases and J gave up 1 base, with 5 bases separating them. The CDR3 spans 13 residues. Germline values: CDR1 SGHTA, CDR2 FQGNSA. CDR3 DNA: TGTGCCAGCAGCCATCAGAACACCGGGGAGCTGTTTTTT. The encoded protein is CASSHQNTGELFF.

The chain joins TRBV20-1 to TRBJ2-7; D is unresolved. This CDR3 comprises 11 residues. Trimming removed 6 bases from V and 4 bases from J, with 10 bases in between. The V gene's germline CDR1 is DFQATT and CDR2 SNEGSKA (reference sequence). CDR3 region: CSALNEYEQYF. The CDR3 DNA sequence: TGCAGTGCACTGAACGAGTACGAGCAGTACTTC.

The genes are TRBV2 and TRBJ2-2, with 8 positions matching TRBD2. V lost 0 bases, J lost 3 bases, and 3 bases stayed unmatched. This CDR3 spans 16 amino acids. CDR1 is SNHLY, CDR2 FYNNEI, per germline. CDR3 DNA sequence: TGTGCCAGCAGTGAAGCCGGGACTAGTGACACCGGGGAGCTGTTTTTT. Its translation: CASSEAGTSDTGELFF.

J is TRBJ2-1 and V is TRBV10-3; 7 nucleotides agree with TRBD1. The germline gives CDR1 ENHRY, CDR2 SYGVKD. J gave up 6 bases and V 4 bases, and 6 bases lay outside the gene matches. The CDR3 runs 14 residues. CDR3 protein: CAISGLTGSNEQFF. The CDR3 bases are TGTGCCATCAGTGGTCTGACAGGGAGCAATGAGCAGTTCTTC.

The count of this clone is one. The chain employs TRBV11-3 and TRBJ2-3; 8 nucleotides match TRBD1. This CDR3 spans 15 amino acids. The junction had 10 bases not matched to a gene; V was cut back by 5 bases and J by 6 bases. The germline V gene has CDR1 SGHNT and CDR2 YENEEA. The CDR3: CASSRGQGWRDTQYF. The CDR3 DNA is TGTGCCAGCAGCAGAGGACAGGGCTGGAGGGATACGCAGTATTTT.

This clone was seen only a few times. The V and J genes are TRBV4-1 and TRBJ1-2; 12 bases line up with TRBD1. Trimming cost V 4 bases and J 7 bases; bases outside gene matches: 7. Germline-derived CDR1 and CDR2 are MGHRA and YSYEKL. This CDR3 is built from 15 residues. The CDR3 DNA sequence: TGCGCCAGCAGCCCTCGGGACAGGGGGCGAAGTGGCTACACCTTC. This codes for CASSPRDRGRSGYTF.

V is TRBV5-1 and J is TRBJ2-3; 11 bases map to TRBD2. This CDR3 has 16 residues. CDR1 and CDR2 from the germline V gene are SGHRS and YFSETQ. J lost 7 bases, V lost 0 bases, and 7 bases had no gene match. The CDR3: CASSLELAGEHYTQYF. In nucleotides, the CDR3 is TGCGCCAGCAGCTTGGAACTAGCGGGGGAGCATTATACGCAGTATTTT. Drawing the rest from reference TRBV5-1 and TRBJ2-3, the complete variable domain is KAGVTQTPRYLIKTRGQQVTLSCSPISGHRSVSWYQQTPGQGLQFLFEYFSETQRNKGNFPGRFSGRQFSNSRSEMNVSTLELGDSALYLCASSLELAGEHYTQYFGPGTRLTVL.

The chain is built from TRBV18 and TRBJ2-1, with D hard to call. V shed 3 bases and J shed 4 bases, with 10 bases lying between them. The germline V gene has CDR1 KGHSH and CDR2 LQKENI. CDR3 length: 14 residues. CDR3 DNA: TGTGCCAGCTCACCGGCAGGATCTTACAATGAGCAGTTCTTC. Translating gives CASSPAGSYNEQFF.

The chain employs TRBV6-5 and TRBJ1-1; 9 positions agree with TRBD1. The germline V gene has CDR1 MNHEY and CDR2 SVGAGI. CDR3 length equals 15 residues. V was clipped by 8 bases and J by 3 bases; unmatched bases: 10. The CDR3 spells CASVLIRTGDTEAFF. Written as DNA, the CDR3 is TGTGCCAGCGTACTAATACGGACAGGGGACACTGAAGCTTTCTTT.

The CDR3 DNA reads as TGTGCCAGCAGAGAGGGACAGGGTGGGTATGAGCAGTTCTTC. Translating it yields CASREGQGGYEQFF. This chain joins TRBV9 and TRBJ2-1; TRBD1 matches 9 bases. Germline-derived CDR1 and CDR2 are SGDLS and YYNGEE. This CDR3 comprises 14 residues. Trimming took 5 bases from V and 8 from J; bases not matched to a gene: 8.

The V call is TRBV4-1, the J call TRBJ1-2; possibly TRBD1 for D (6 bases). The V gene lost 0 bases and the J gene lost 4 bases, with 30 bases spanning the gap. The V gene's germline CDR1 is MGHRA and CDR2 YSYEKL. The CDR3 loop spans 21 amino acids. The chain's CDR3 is CASSQDWESTGYRTFSYGYTF. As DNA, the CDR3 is TGCGCCAGCAGCCAAGATTGGGAATCTACAGGGTATCGGACCTTTAGCTATGGCTACACCTTC.

CDR3 sequence (DNA): TGTGCCAGCAGCTTACGAGGGGGACAGGGCGGAGAAAAACTGTTTTTT. Amino acids: CASSLRGGQGGEKLFF. The chain is built from TRBV7-2 and TRBJ1-4, with 9 bases that match TRBD1. CDR1 and CDR2 from the germline V gene are SGHTA and FQGNSA. Germline trimming cut 2 bases from V and 8 bases from J; bases unmatched to any gene: 9. CDR3 length equals 16 residues.

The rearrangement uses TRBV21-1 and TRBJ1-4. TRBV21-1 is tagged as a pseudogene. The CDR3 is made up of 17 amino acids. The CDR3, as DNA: TGTGCCAGCCCTGAACTAGGACGGGGGTGGGATAATGAAAAACTGTTTTTT. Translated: CASPELGRGWDNEKLFF.

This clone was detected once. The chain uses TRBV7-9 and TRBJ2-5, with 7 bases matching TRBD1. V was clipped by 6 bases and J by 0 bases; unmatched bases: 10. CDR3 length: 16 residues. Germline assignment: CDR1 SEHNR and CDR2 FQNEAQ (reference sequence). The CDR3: CASRPEGAGNQETQYF. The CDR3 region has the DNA TGTGCCAGCAGACCCGAGGGGGCGGGCAACCAAGAGACCCAGTACTTC.